Listed below are T cell receptor beta chains from one sample, sequenced in a study of blood T cell repertoires in COVID-19. Assay used: immunoSEQ multiplex PCR; TCRdb lists only in-frame clones, some missing. The sample holds about 250,000 clones, 90% seen once. The sequenced material came from peripheral blood. All receptors derive from a woman aged 55-69 years with COVID-19, enrolled during active disease. CDR3s include the opening cysteine and the closing phenylalanine or tryptophan. Each record gives: D gene, V gene, clone size, J gene, CDR3 DNA, CDR3 protein. A D gene is named only where the DNA matches it firmly. Size values are once, few and many counts, or a class for expanded clones, and some rows have none.

TRBD1	TRBV29-1	.	TRBJ2-7	TGCAGCGTGGGACAGGGTGACAACGAGCAGTACTTC	CSVGQGDNEQYF
.	TRBV5-1	.	TRBJ1-1	TGCGCCAGCAGCTTGGCTCTCGAGGAAAACACTGAAGCTTTCTTT	CASSLALEENTEAFF
.	TRBV5-8	.	TRBJ2-3	TGTGCCAGCAGCTTGTCATGGGGGCCCGGCACAGATACGCAGTATTTT	CASSLSWGPGTDTQYF
.	TRBV7-5	.	TRBJ1-4	TGTGCCAGAAGCTTAGACAAAGGGGGCCTGAATGAAAAACTGTTTTTT	CARSLDKGGLNEKLFF
.	TRBV6-2/TRBV6-3	.	TRBJ1-1	TGTGCCAGCATCCCGGGCAGGAACACTGAAGCTTTCTTT	CASIPGRNTEAFF
.	TRBV19	.	TRBJ2-2	TGTGCCAGTAGTATAGATCAGGGGTCGGGCACCGGGGAGCTGTTTTTT	CASSIDQGSGTGELFF
.	TRBV20-1	.	TRBJ1-2	TGCAGCCCCGTGGGGACATATGGCTACACCTTC	CSPVGTYGYTF
.	TRBV7-3	.	TRBJ1-2	TGTGCCAGCAGCTTAAATCCCGCCGGGGTCGGCTACACCTTC	CASSLNPAGVGYTF
TRBD1	TRBV5-8	once	TRBJ1-5	TGTGCCAGCAGCTTGACGGACAGGGCGCAGCCCCAGCATTTT	CASSLTDRAQPQHF
TRBD1	TRBV5-1	.	TRBJ2-7	TGCGCCAGCAGCCAAAGACAGGGGGCTGACGAGCAGTACTTC	CASSQRQGADEQYF
.	TRBV9	.	TRBJ1-4	TGTGCCAGCAGCGTAAATGCAGGTACTAATGAAAAACTGTTTTTT	CASSVNAGTNEKLFF
.	TRBV7-2	once	TRBJ2-5	TGTGCCAGCAGCTTAGACTCCGAGACCCAGTACTTC	CASSLDSETQYF
.	TRBV30	.	TRBJ1-6	TGTGCCTGGAGTCTGTCCTCGGGTTCACCCCTCCACTTT	CAWSLSSGSPLHF
.	TRBV18	once	TRBJ2-2	TGTGCCAGCTCACCACCGGAGGTGAACACCGGGGAGCTGTTTTTT	CASSPPEVNTGELFF
.	TRBV19	.	TRBJ1-5	TGTGCCAGTAGTATACAGGGTGGGAATCAGCCCCAGCATTTT	CASSIQGGNQPQHF
TRBD1	TRBV7-8	.	TRBJ2-3	TGTGCCAGCAGCCGAGACAGGGGTCGGGATACGCAGTATTTT	CASSRDRGRDTQYF
.	TRBV3-1/TRBV3-2	.	TRBJ1-2	TGTGCCAGCAGCACCCTTCGGGGTGGCTACACCTTC	CASSTLRGGYTF
.	TRBV9	.	TRBJ2-1	TGTGCCAGCAGCGTAGAGAACGGCGGGCGTTCCTCCTACAATGAGCAGTTCTTC	CASSVENGGRSSYNEQFF
TRBD1	TRBV9	.	TRBJ1-2	TGTGCCAGCGGCGACGACAGGGACTATGGCTACACCTTC	CASGDDRDYGYTF
TRBD2	TRBV7-8	once	TRBJ2-1	TGTGCCAGCAGCTTGGTCGGTAGCGGGGACTACAATGAGCAGTTCTTC	CASSLVGSGDYNEQFF
.	TRBV3-1/TRBV3-2	.	TRBJ1-5	TGTGCCAGCAGCCAAGGAGCGGGGGGCGCATGGCCCCAGCATTTT	CASSQGAGGAWPQHF
.	TRBV25-1	few	TRBJ1-1	TGTGCCAGCAGTGACAATCGGGGAAAGGTCACTGAAGCTTTCTTT	CASSDNRGKVTEAFF
.	TRBV6-5	.	TRBJ2-2	TGTGCCAGCAGTTCTCCTCCGGGACTGAGCGGGGAGCTGTTTTTT	CASSSPPGLSGELFF
.	TRBV30	.	TRBJ1-4	TGTGCCTGGACTGCTCTCCAGGGGGAAAAACTGTTTTTT	CAWTALQGEKLFF
TRBD2	TRBV4-2	once	TRBJ2-7	TGTGCCAGCAGCCACGAACTACTAGCGGGGGCGGGTTTGCAGTACTTC	CASSHELLAGAGLQYF
TRBD1	TRBV4-1	.	TRBJ1-5	TGCGCCAGCAGCCAAGGGGACAGGGCGGATCAGCCCCAGCATTTT	CASSQGDRADQPQHF
.	TRBV5-1	.	TRBJ2-1	TGCGCCAGCAGCTTGGTGCGGGCTTACGATAATGAGCAGTTCTTC	CASSLVRAYDNEQFF
.	TRBV5-1	.	TRBJ1-4	TGCGCCAGCAGCCCGACCCCAGGGGCAAAGGGGGAAAAACTGTTTTTT	CASSPTPGAKGEKLFF
.	TRBV27	.	TRBJ1-5	TGTGCCAGCAGTCCCCGAACCCCGGGGCAGCCCCAGCATTTT	CASSPRTPGQPQHF
TRBD1	TRBV6-1	.	TRBJ1-5	TGTGCCAGCAGAAGGACAGGGCATCAGCCCCAGCATTTT	CASRRTGHQPQHF
.	TRBV27	once	TRBJ1-2	TGTGCCAGCAGTATACTTCTGGGGGCAGGCGGCTACACCTTC	CASSILLGAGGYTF
.	TRBV11-3	once	TRBJ2-7	TGTGCCAGCAGCTTAGGGCTGGGGGCCGAGCAGTACTTC	CASSLGLGAEQYF
TRBD1	TRBV7-9	.	TRBJ1-2	TGTGCCAGCAGCTTGTGGGACAGCCCTAACTATGGCTACACCTTC	CASSLWDSPNYGYTF